This T cell receptor beta chain stems from a study of OX40 agonist ivuxolimab in advanced cancers. Overall study: Patients treated during dose escalation were battling hepatocellular carcinoma, melanoma, renal cell or head and neck cancer. Averaging 60 years in age, with a range of roughly 23 to 80, the cohort was approximately 83% male. Study-level results: On average, CD8+ T cells had more expanded clones than CD4+. It was not determined which antigens were specifically recognized by the peripheral T cells that had undergone clonal expansion.

This CDR3 is built from 12 residues. Trimming stripped 0 bases from V and 7 bases from J, with 7 bases between. CDR1 and CDR2 from the germline V gene are GTSNPN and SVGIG (reference sequence). The repertoire was sequenced with immunoSEQ multiplex PCR; TCRdb's copy has only in-frame clones and lacks some. The sample yields approximately 70,000 clones, roughly 85% seen once. Comment on this clone: Its matching antigen is unknown.

Sequences were derived from CD4+ or CD8+ T cells sorted from blood, sampled in a trial of the OX40 agonist ivuxolimab. The chain couples TRBV30 to TRBJ1-5; D gene unclear. This TCR was recovered from an adult with an advanced solid tumor such as melanoma, head and neck, liver or kidney cancer. In DNA form, the CDR3 reads TGTGCCTGGAGTGTTGGAGGACAGCCCCAGCATTTT. Residues: CAWSVGGQPQHF.